The present T cell receptor (beta chain) was sequenced within a study of blood T cell repertoires in COVID-19. Some clones are missing from TCRdb's copy, which holds only in-frame ones; the method was immunoSEQ multiplex PCR. The sample consists of some 420,000 clones, 80% to 90% of them appearing once. Sequenced material: PBMCs or T cells enriched from blood (not recorded which). The sequence came from a man aged 25-45 years who had recovered from COVID-19.

The CDR3 is CAISESPGGAYEQYF. CDR3 coding DNA: TGTGCCATCAGTGAAAGCCCCGGGGGAGCCTACGAGCAGTACTTC. V is TRBV10-3 and J is TRBJ2-7; D perhaps matches TRBD2 (6 bases). The germline CDR1 and CDR2 sequences are ENHRY and SYGVKD. This CDR3 spans 15 amino acids. V lost 3 bases, J lost 2 bases, and 14 bases lay in between.